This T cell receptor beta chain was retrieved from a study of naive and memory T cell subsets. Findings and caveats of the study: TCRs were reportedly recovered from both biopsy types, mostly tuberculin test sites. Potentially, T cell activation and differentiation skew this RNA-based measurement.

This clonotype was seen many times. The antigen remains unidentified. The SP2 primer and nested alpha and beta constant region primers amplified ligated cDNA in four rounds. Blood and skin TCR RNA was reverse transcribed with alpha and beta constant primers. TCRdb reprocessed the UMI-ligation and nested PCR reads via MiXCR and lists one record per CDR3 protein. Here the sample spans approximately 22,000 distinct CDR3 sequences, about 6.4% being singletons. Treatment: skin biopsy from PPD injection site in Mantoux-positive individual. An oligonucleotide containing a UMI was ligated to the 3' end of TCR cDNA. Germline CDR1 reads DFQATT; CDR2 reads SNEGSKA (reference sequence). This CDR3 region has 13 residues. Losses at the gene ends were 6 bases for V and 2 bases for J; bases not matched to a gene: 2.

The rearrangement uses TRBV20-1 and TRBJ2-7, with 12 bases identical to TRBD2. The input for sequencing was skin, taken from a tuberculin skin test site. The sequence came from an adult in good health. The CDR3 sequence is CSAASGRAYEQYF. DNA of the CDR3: TGCAGTGCCGCTAGCGGGAGGGCCTACGAGCAGTACTTC.